This entry features one T cell receptor (beta chain) sequence. What it recognizes is unknown. The data originate from a study of CD8+ T cells in alopecia areata. Regarding the study as a whole: Many expanded lesional clones stayed in scalp and blood while on tofacitinib.

The sequencing template was cDNA reverse transcribed from extracted RNA. Measured with immunoSEQ multiplex PCR; TCRdb has only the in-frame clones, and not every one. Here the sample spans about 110,000 clones, 50% to 65% being singletons. The CDR3 spans 15 residues. The V gene's germline CDR1 is LGHNA and CDR2 YSLEER. V shed 0 bases and J shed 5 bases, with 13 bases lying between them. As to treatment: oral pan-JAK inhibitor, 5-10 mg twice daily. Sequenced here: CD4+ T cells sorted from blood, sampled at week 24, from a patient treated with tofacitinib. The clonotype comes from a human donor with alopecia areata. The V and J genes are TRBV4-3 and TRBJ2-5; D assignment may be TRBD1 or TRBD2 (6 bases each). The CDR3 reads CASSQDLTGGETQYF. The CDR3 DNA reads TGCGCCAGCAGCCAAGACTTGACAGGAGGGGAGACCCAGTACTTC.